Below, 16 T cell receptor beta chains from the same sample are listed, as sequenced in a study of blood T cell repertoires in COVID-19. Measured with immunoSEQ multiplex PCR; TCRdb has only the in-frame clones, and not every one. Among approximately 200,000 clones, approximately 84% were seen once, and the ten largest hold approximately 3%. The specimen sequenced was PBMCs or T cells enriched from blood (not recorded which). These receptors were taken from a woman aged 30 to 39 who had recovered from COVID-19.

CDR3 sequence reads: CASGDRGRVTQYF. The DNA of the CDR3 is TGTGCCAGCGGGGACAGGGGGCGAGTGACCCAGTACTTC. The genes are TRBV28 and TRBJ2-5, with 12 bases fitting TRBD1. V lost 8 bases and J lost 7; bases outside the gene matches: 5. The CDR3 covers 13 residues. Germline V CDR1 and CDR2: MDHEN, SYDVKM.

There are a few counts of this clone. This chain connects TRBV6-1 to TRBJ1-1; unclear D gene. V lost 1 base, J lost 0 bases, and 3 bases lay in between. CDR1 is MNHNS, CDR2 SASEGT, per germline. CDR3 length: 13 residues. DNA of the CDR3: TGTGCCAGCAGTGAAGGTATGAACACTGAAGCTTTCTTT. Protein product: CASSEGMNTEAFF.

The J gene is TRBJ2-7, the V gene TRBV6-6; 8 bases map to TRBD2. J lost 3 bases, V lost 5 bases, and 18 bases had no gene match. The CDR3 length is 18 residues. Germline CDR1 and CDR2: MNHNY and SVGAGI (reference sequence). CDR3: CASSPSPPRLAGNYEQYF. In nucleotides, the CDR3 is TGTGCCAGCAGTCCCTCCCCCCCGCGTCTAGCGGGCAACTACGAGCAGTACTTC.

This chain joins TRBV28 and TRBJ1-1; D may be TRBD1 (6 bases). There are 15 residues in the CDR3. The V and J ends lost 10 bases and 6 bases respectively, with 24 bases between them. Germline loops: CDR1 MDHEN, CDR2 SYDVKM. Here the CDR3 DNA reads TGTGCCATCCGGGCAGGGGTGATAGATTGGTCTGAAGCTTTCTTT. It encodes CAIRAGVIDWSEAFF.

V usage is TRBV28 and J usage is TRBJ1-1; D ambiguous. Germline-derived CDR1 and CDR2 are MDHEN and SYDVKM. The CDR3 length is 13 residues. The V end was cut by 7 bases, the J end by 1 base, with 10 bases between. The CDR3 region is CASTSNGNTEAFF. CDR3 nucleotides: TGTGCCAGCACTTCCAACGGGAACACTGAAGCTTTCTTT.

This rearrangement joins TRBV28 to TRBJ2-7, with 8 bases lining up with TRBD1. The V gene's germline CDR1 is MDHEN and CDR2 SYDVKM. V shed 7 bases and J 6 bases; nucleotides not matched to a gene: 8. The CDR3 runs to 13 residues. CDR3 coding DNA: TGTGCCAGCAACTCCCAGGGGGCCAGCGAGCAGTACGTC. It yields the protein CASNSQGASEQYV.

This chain joins TRBV14 and TRBJ1-1, with a weak D call TRBD1 (6 bases). The V and J ends lost 0 bases and 1 base respectively, with 21 bases between them. This CDR3 has 19 residues. Germline assignment: CDR1 SGHDN and CDR2 FVKESK. CDR3 nucleotide sequence: TGTGCCAGCAGCCAAGATGGGGGATACAGGGCCACCAAGAACACTGAAGCTTTCTTT. As protein: CASSQDGGYRATKNTEAFF. Complete variable domain (other parts from reference TRBV14 and TRBJ1-1): EAGVTQFPSHSVIEKGQTVTLRCDPISGHDNLYWYRRVMGKEIKFLLHFVKESKQDESGMPNNRFLAERTGGTYSTLKVQPAELEDSGVYFCASSQDGGYRATKNTEAFFGQGTRLTVV.

Comments on this clone: The DNA is omitted, as the CDR3 cannot be located on it reliably, and the CDR3 follows TCRdb's listing. V usage is TRBV5-1 and J usage is TRBJ2-2; whether TRBD1, the table's D call, matches the DNA was not checked. The germline CDR1 and CDR2 sequences are SGHRS and YFSETQ. Ends included, the CDR3 has 15 residues. The CDR3 here is CASSIRARGTGELFF.

The chain joins TRBV6-9 to TRBJ1-4, with TRBD1 matching over 7 bases. The J segment lost 8 bases and the V segment lost 3 bases, leaving 9 bases of the junction unmatched. Looked up from germline, CDR1 is MNHGY and CDR2 is SVAAGI. This CDR3 has 15 amino acids. CDR3 nucleotide sequence: TGTGCCAGCAGTTACACGGGACAGCCCGGGGAAAAACTGTTTTTT. It codes for CASSYTGQPGEKLFF.

The sample holds one count of this clone. The chain has TRBV9 and TRBJ1-2; 10 bases agree with TRBD1. V was pared by 4 bases and J by 1 base, with 7 bases of the junction left unmatched. The CDR3 sequence is 16 residues long. Germline CDR1 is SGDLS and CDR2 is YYNGEE. In DNA form, the CDR3 reads TGTGCCAGCAGCCCCAGGACAGGGGGAGTTAACTATGGCTACACCTTC. It yields the protein CASSPRTGGVNYGYTF.

This chain connects TRBV7-8 to TRBJ2-3, with D maybe TRBD2 (5 bases). The germline V gene encodes CDR1 SGHVS and CDR2 FQNEAQ. Deletions cut 1 base from V and 2 bases from J, with 10 bases between. This CDR3 is 15 amino acids long. In nucleotides, the CDR3 is TGTGCCAGCAGCTTAGGCGATCGGGACACAGATACGCAGTATTTT. Translating it yields CASSLGDRDTDTQYF.

The chain carries TRBV6-5 and TRBJ2-7, with TRBD1 matching 7 bases. Germline lookup yields CDR1 MNHEY and CDR2 SVGAGI. The CDR3 loop spans 13 amino acids. The V and J ends lost 6 bases and 3 bases, in that order; junction bases with no gene match: 5. Here the CDR3 reads CASSATGNYEQYV. The CDR3 DNA reads TGTGCCAGCAGCGCGACAGGGAACTACGAGCAGTACGTC.

This clone appeared once. This chain links TRBV20-1 with TRBJ1-4; D is possibly TRBD1 (5 bases). This CDR3 spans 14 amino acids. Germline V gene sequence: CDR1 DFQATT, CDR2 SNEGSKA (reference sequence). The V and J ends lost 3 bases and 3 bases respectively, with 11 bases between them. The CDR3, as DNA: TGCAGTGCTAGTAGCGGGACCTCTAATGAAAAACTGTTTTTT. It is translated as CSASSGTSNEKLFF.

The V and J genes are TRBV7-2 and TRBJ2-2; 9 bases match TRBD2. The CDR3 loop spans 18 amino acids. Looked up from germline, CDR1 is SGHTA and CDR2 is FQGNSA. J gave up 6 bases and V 5 bases, and 16 bases lay outside the gene matches. This CDR3 reads CASSLHLVAGGLPGELFF. The DNA for the CDR3 is TGTGCCAGCAGCCTCCACCTGGTTGCGGGGGGGCTACCCGGGGAGCTGTTTTTT.

This chain links TRBV4-2 with TRBJ1-4; no definite D call. Germline CDR1 is LGHNA and CDR2 is YNFKEQ. CDR3 length: 16 residues. The V end was cut by 5 bases, the J end by 8 bases, with 21 bases between. The CDR3 region is CASSSESSGVREKLFF. The CDR3 DNA sequence: TGTGCCAGCAGCTCAGAGAGTTCTGGTGTGAGGGAAAAACTGTTTTTT.

The chain is built from TRBV5-1 and TRBJ1-2; TRBD1 might be the D (6 bases). The germline V and J ends were trimmed by 5 bases and 2 bases, with 13 bases remaining between them. This CDR3 region has 14 residues. CDR1 is SGHRS, CDR2 YFSETQ, per germline. The chain's CDR3 is CASRIQTGNYGYTF. The CDR3, as DNA: TGCGCCAGCAGAATACAGACAGGCAACTATGGCTACACCTTC.